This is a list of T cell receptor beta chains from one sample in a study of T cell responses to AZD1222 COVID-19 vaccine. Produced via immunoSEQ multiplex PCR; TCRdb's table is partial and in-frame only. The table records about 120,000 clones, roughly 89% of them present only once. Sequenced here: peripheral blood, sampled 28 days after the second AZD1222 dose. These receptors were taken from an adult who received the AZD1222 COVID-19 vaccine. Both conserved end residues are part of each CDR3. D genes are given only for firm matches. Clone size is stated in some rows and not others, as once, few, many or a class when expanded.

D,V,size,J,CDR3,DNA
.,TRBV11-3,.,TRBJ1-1,CASSLDRWGTEAFF,TGTGCCAGCAGCTTAGATCGATGGGGCACTGAAGCTTTCTTT
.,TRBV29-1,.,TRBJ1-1,CSVRGGVDTEAFF,TGCAGCGTCCGAGGGGGGGTGGACACTGAAGCTTTCTTT
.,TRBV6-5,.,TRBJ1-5,CASRPPTASNQPQHF,TGTGCCAGCAGACCACCGACAGCTAGCAATCAGCCCCAGCATTTT
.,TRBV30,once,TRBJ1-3,CAWETPGNTIYF,TGTGCCTGGGAAACGCCCGGAAACACCATATATTTT
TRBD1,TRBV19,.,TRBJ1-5,CASSEDRDLQPQHF,TGTGCCAGTAGTGAGGACAGGGATCTTCAGCCCCAGCATTTT
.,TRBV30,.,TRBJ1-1,CAWVFTGGTEAFF,TGTGCCTGGGTATTTACGGGAGGGACTGAAGCTTTCTTT
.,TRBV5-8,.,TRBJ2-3,CASSLDRATDTQYF,TGTGCCAGCAGCTTGGACAGGGCCACAGATACGCAGTATTTT
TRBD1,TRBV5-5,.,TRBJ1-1,CASTSDRVTMNTEAFF,TGTGCCAGCACCTCGGACAGGGTTACGATGAACACTGAAGCTTTCTTT
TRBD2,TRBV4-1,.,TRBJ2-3,CASSHPAARLAGGHGDTQYF,TGCGCCAGCAGCCACCCGGCGGCCCGACTAGCGGGGGGGCATGGAGATACGCAGTATTTT
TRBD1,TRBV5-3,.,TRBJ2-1,CARSFSGQDAFNEQFF,TGTGCCAGAAGCTTCTCCGGACAGGATGCTTTCAATGAGCAGTTCTTC
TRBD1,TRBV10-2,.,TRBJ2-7,CATSPSGRGLVTYEQYF,TGCGCCACCTCCCCCTCCGGCAGGGGGCTAGTCACCTACGAGCAGTACTTC
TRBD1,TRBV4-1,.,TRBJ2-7,CASSQRSSGQGAYEQYF,TGCGCCAGCAGCCAGAGGAGCTCGGGACAGGGGGCTTACGAGCAGTACTTC
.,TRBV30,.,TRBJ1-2,CAWSPDNYGYTF,TGTGCCTGGAGTCCTGACAACTATGGCTACACCTTC
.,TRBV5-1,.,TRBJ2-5,CASSLFGGEETQYF,TGCGCCAGCAGCTTGTTCGGGGGCGAGGAGACCCAGTACTTC